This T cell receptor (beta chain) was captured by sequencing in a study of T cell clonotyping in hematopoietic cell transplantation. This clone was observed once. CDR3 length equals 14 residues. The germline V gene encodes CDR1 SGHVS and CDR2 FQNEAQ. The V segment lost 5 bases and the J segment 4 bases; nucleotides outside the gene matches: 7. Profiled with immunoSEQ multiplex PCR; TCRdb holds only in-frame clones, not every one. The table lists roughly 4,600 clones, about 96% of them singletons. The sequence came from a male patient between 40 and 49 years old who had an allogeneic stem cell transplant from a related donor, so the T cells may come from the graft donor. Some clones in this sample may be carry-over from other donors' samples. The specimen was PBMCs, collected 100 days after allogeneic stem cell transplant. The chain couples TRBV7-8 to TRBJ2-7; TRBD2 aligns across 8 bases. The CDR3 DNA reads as TGTGCCAGCAGCCCTCACGCTAGCGGGTACGAGCAGTACTTC. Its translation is CASSPHASGYEQYF.